These T cell receptor beta chains were read from a single sample in a study of T cell repertoires in ileal Crohn's disease. Repertoires were generated with immunoSEQ multiplex PCR, while TCRdb's copy carries only in-frame clones and drops some. The table lists 5,500 to 8,000 clones, approximately 82% of them singletons. Sequenced: ileal tissue. The receptors derive from an adult with Crohn's disease. CDR3s include the opening cysteine and the closing phenylalanine or tryptophan. The D gene is left open where the match is weak. Size is omitted from some rows. Given values are once, few, many or a class for expanded clones.

size	V	D	J	CDR3	DNA
-	TRBV6-1	-	TRBJ2-2	CATRAGSNTGELFF	TGTGCCACCCGAGCGGGCTCAAACACCGGGGAGCTGTTTTTT
-	TRBV19	TRBD2	TRBJ2-7	CASSMGSGAYEQYF	TGTGCCAGTAGTATGGGTAGCGGGGCCTACGAGCAGTACTTC
-	TRBV15	TRBD1	TRBJ1-2	CATSREQGAGAF	TGTGCCACCAGCAGAGAACAGGGGGCAGGGGCCTTC
-	TRBV9	TRBD2	TRBJ2-5	CASSVDSGRGETQYF	TGTGCCAGCAGCGTAGATAGCGGGAGAGGGGAGACCCAGTACTTC
-	TRBV6-1	-	TRBJ1-5	CASSEAPGQRSNQPQHF	TGTGCCAGCAGTGAAGCGCCCGGACAGCGAAGCAATCAGCCCCAGCATTTT
-	TRBV28	TRBD2	TRBJ2-4	CASSPSSGRYF	TGTGCCAGCAGTCCTTCTAGCGGGAGGTACTTC
-	TRBV14	TRBD1	TRBJ2-1	CASSPGTGPRGQFF	TGTGCCAGCAGCCCGGGGACAGGTCCTAGAGGGCAGTTCTTC
-	TRBV18	-	TRBJ1-1	CASSTQGSRLNTEAFF	TGTGCCAGCTCGACGCAGGGGTCACGGCTGAACACTGAAGCTTTCTTT
-	TRBV5-4	-	TRBJ1-4	CASSYAAVGEKLFF	TGTGCCAGCAGCTACGCGGCGGTTGGGGAAAAACTGTTTTTT
-	TRBV21-1	-	TRBJ2-5	CASTPRLRQQETQYF	TGTGCCAGCACCCCCCGACTGAGACAGCAAGAGACCCAGTACTTC
-	TRBV7-8	TRBD2	TRBJ2-2	CASSLTRTSGINTGELFF	TGTGCCAGCAGCTTAACCAGGACTAGCGGAATCAACACCGGGGAGCTGTTTTTT
-	TRBV27	TRBD1	TRBJ1-1	CASRNRGLNTEAFF	TGTGCCAGCAGAAACAGGGGGCTGAACACTGAAGCTTTCTTT
-	TRBV5-1	-	TRBJ1-2	CASSMTGSRAEPYGYTF	TGCGCCAGCAGCATGACAGGTTCGAGAGCAGAACCCTATGGCTACACCTTC
-	TRBV5-1	TRBD1	TRBJ2-1	CASSGGQGADEQFF	TGCGCCAGCAGCGGGGGACAGGGGGCGGATGAGCAGTTCTTC
-	TRBV13	TRBD2	TRBJ2-5	CASSLGTSGLQETQYF	TGTGCCAGCAGCTTAGGGACTAGCGGGCTCCAAGAGACCCAGTACTTC
-	TRBV12-5	TRBD2	TRBJ2-5	CASGLAGGPETQYF	TGTGCTAGTGGTTTAGCGGGAGGGCCCGAGACCCAGTACTTC
few	TRBV19	TRBD2	TRBJ2-1	CASSIRLAGTNEQFF	TGTGCCAGTAGTATAAGACTAGCGGGAACGAATGAGCAGTTCTTC
-	TRBV4-1	TRBD1	TRBJ1-2	CASSQTEGQGGGYTF	TGCGCCAGCAGCCAGACGGAGGGACAGGGTGGTGGCTACACCTTC